This entry features one T cell receptor beta chain sequence. The antigen is not known. This sample is part of a study of tumor-infiltrating lymphocytes in primary liver carcinoma. Between about 20 and 30 mg of unsorted bulk tissue served as the source from which RNA and DNA were co-extracted. Treatment-naive at the time, the patients had chronic HBV infection. The CDR3 runs to 13 residues. The germline V gene encodes CDR1 KGHSH and CDR2 LQKENI. Findings of the study overall: It was in tumors, not blood, that the top-250-clone fraction was significantly higher (p = 0.039).

Using a constant-region primer together with ProtoScript II reverse transcriptase, TCR beta cDNA was made from around 500 ng of total RNA. Three-round nested multiplex PCR performed with slightly modified ARM-PCR produced the TCR beta libraries. Both of the initial two PCR rounds ran for nine to eleven cycles and employed TRBV1-TRBV30 forward primers alongside a C-beta reverse primer. TCRdb re-called the multiplex PCR reads through MiXCR, storing one row per CDR3 protein. Here the sample spans about 37,000 distinct CDR3 sequences, approximately 71% being singletons. J is TRBJ2-3 and V is TRBV18; D call uncertain. The J call could be wrong; TRBJ1-5 is a better fit for the DNA end. The receptor's source is a man aged 40-55 years with primary liver carcinoma and hepatitis B virus infection. The sequenced sample consisted of tumor-adjacent normal liver tissue. CDR3 residues: CASSPLVSDTQHF. The CDR3 DNA reads TGTGCCAGCTCCCCCCTGGTGTCAGATACGCAGCATTTT.